This TCR beta chain was retrieved from a study of T-cell memory formation after mild COVID-19. Note on this clonotype: It may be a read error: a sequence one base away is much more abundant.

Each CDR3 protein gets one entry after TCRdb re-called the 5' RACE reads with MiXCR. The sample lists approximately 430,000 distinct CDR3 sequences; 20% to 30% were seen once. This CDR3 has 15 residues. Germline V gene data show CDR1 as SGHVS and CDR2 as FQNEAQ. Trimming left V 1 base short and J 4 bases short, with 10 bases between. The sequenced sample was PBMCs or a T cell subset sorted from them (not recorded which). The chain carries TRBV7-8 and TRBJ1-4, with D possibly being TRBD1 (5 bases). The source is an adult woman who had mild COVID-19 (a few samples of this study predate the infection). Cell type and time point are not known. The CDR3 reads CASSLGWGGNEKLFF. DNA for the CDR3: TGTGCCAGCAGCTTAGGATGGGGGGGTAATGAAAAACTGTTTTTT.